What follows are 4 T cell receptor beta chains derived from one specimen sequenced in a study of blood T cell repertoires in COVID-19. Profiled with immunoSEQ multiplex PCR; TCRdb holds only in-frame clones, not every one. The data hold roughly 380,000 clones, with more than 65% observed a single time. The sample taken for sequencing was peripheral blood. These receptors all come from a human donor with acute or convalescent COVID-19. The donor label of this sample is uncertain.

This sequence joins TRBV27 and TRBJ1-4, with D uncertain. V was trimmed by 5 bases and J by 12 bases, leaving 10 bases between them. Germline V gives CDR1 MNHEY, CDR2 SMNVEV (reference sequence). The CDR3 totals 11 residues. CDR3 protein: CASSPLGELFF. CDR3 DNA sequence: TGTGCCAGCAGTCCTCTGGGAGAACTGTTTTTT.

The V and J genes are TRBV7-9 and TRBJ2-6; no clear D. In germline, CDR1 is SEHNR, CDR2 FQNEAQ (reference sequence). There are 15 residues in the CDR3. Deletions cut 3 bases from V and 2 bases from J, with 8 bases between. CDR3 amino acids: CASSFVATGANVLTF. In DNA, the CDR3 is TGTGCCAGCAGCTTCGTGGCAACTGGGGCCAACGTCCTGACTTTC.

This rearrangement joins TRBV5-1 to TRBJ2-1; D ambiguous. The germline gives CDR1 SGHRS, CDR2 YFSETQ. V lost 4 bases and J lost 3, with 11 bases in between. There are 14 residues in the CDR3. CDR3 sequence (DNA): TGCGCCAGCAGCGGTCAGTCCTTCTACAATGAGCAGTTCTTC. As protein: CASSGQSFYNEQFF. Full variable domain (remainder filled in from reference TRBV5-1 and TRBJ2-1): KAGVTQTPRYLIKTRGQQVTLSCSPISGHRSVSWYQQTPGQGLQFLFEYFSETQRNKGNFPGRFSGRQFSNSRSEMNVSTLELGDSALYLCASSGQSFYNEQFFGPGTRLTVL.

V is TRBV6-5 and J is TRBJ1-1; maybe TRBD1 (6 bases). The V gene's germline CDR1 is MNHEY and CDR2 SVGAGI. This CDR3 has 14 amino acids. V was shortened by 2 bases and J by 1 base, with 8 bases between the two germline ends. CDR3: CASSYRDKNTEAFF. CDR3 bases: TGTGCCAGCAGTTACCGGGACAAGAACACTGAAGCTTTCTTT.